The 21 T cell receptor beta chains given below trace back to one sample, sequenced in a study of cytomegalovirus exposure and HLA in healthy donors. PCR used 60 Vbeta primers and 13 Jbeta primers. Here immunoSEQ multiplex PCR was the method, and the copy in TCRdb shows in-frame clones only, minus some. Seen here are approximately 150,000 clones, around three quarters observed once, and the top ten hold approximately 2%. Sequenced sample: PBMCs. The source is a middle-aged man in good health and CMV-seronegative.

CDR3 sequence reads: CASSEYRQGNTGELFF. The CDR3 DNA follows: TGTGCCAGCAGTGAATATAGACAGGGGAATACCGGGGAGCTGTTTTTT. V gene TRBV25-1 combines with J gene TRBJ2-2, with 8 bases aligning to TRBD1. The CDR3 has 16 amino acids. CDR1 and CDR2 (germline): MGHDK, SYGVNS. Unmatched junction bases numbered 5, after V lost 0 bases and J lost 5 bases.

The rearrangement uses TRBV11-2 and TRBJ1-4, with D tentatively TRBD1 (6 bases). The CDR3 spans 14 residues. The ends were cut back, 5 bases at V and 8 bases at J, with 15 bases in the middle. Germline CDR1 is SGHAT and CDR2 is FQNNGV. The CDR3 DNA reads as TGTGCCAGCAGCCAGGGGCAGGGTTCCGAAAAACTGTTTTTT. It specifies CASSQGQGSEKLFF.

The rearrangement joins TRBV2 to TRBJ2-7, with a possible D match to TRBD1 (6 bases). This CDR3 has 13 amino acids. V lost 4 bases to trimming and J lost 5 bases, with 12 bases between them. Germline V lookup: CDR1 SNHLY, CDR2 FYNNEI. Here the CDR3 DNA reads TGTGCCAGCAGTGCGGGGACATCCAACGAGCAGTACTTC. This sequence encodes CASSAGTSNEQYF.

This clone appeared once. The chain employs TRBV7-9 and TRBJ2-3, with 13 bases fitting TRBD2. The germline V gene encodes CDR1 SEHNR and CDR2 FQNEAQ (reference sequence). The J segment lost 4 bases and the V segment lost 5 bases, leaving 9 bases of the junction unmatched. This CDR3 is 17 amino acids long. CDR3 in DNA: TGTGCCAGCAGCCGATACGGGACTAGCGGGAAGGCAGATACGCAGTATTTT. Amino acid sequence: CASSRYGTSGKADTQYF.

The genes are TRBV6-6 and TRBJ2-3, with 9 bases identical to TRBD2. Trimming cost V 8 bases and J 3 bases; bases outside gene matches: 3. The length of the CDR3 is 13 residues. Germline V gene sequence: CDR1 MNHNY, CDR2 SVGAGI (reference sequence). CDR3 sequence (DNA): TGTGCCAGCCAAAGCGGGAGGACAGATACGCAGTATTTT. Its protein product is CASQSGRTDTQYF.

J is TRBJ2-3 and V is TRBV5-6, with 14 bases aligning to TRBD2. CDR3 length: 16 residues. V gave up 5 bases and J gave up 7 bases; unmatched junction bases: 9. In germline, CDR1 is SGHDT, CDR2 YYEEEE. The CDR3 DNA reads as TGTGCCAGCAGTTCCGGACTAGCGGGGGGAGTAAATACGCAGTATTTT. It yields the protein CASSSGLAGGVNTQYF.

The table lists this clone with a few counts. This chain joins TRBV7-2 and TRBJ2-7; 8 bases are a match to TRBD1. CDR1 and CDR2 (germline): SGHTA, FQGNSA. V dropped 5 bases and J dropped 2; count of bases not matched to a gene: 11. The CDR3 has 16 residues. CDR3 residues: CASSPTGQGETYEQYF. The CDR3 bases are TGTGCCAGCAGCCCTACCGGACAGGGAGAGACCTACGAGCAGTACTTC.

This clone has more than one count but fewer than ten. CDR3 protein: CAISQQGFGYGYTF. The CDR3 DNA is TGTGCCATCAGCCAACAGGGGTTTGGCTATGGCTACACCTTC. The chain uses TRBV10-3 and TRBJ1-2; the match to TRBD1 covers 7 bases. CDR1 and CDR2 from the germline V gene are ENHRY and SYGVKD. The length of the CDR3 is 14 residues. Losses at the gene ends were 6 bases for V and 4 bases for J; bases not matched to a gene: 8.

This clone was recorded only once. The CDR3 DNA sequence: TGTGCCAGCAGCTTGGTCACAGGGGGCAGGTCACCCCTCCACTTT. This sequence encodes CASSLVTGGRSPLHF. The V and J genes are TRBV5-8 and TRBJ1-6, with TRBD1 matching 9 bases. This CDR3 has 15 residues. The ends lost 0 bases at V and 10 bases at J; junction bases unmatched: 5. CDR1 and CDR2 (germline): SGHTS, YDEGEE.

The chain has TRBV4-1 and TRBJ1-4; TRBD1 agrees at 9 bases. This CDR3 comprises 15 residues. The V gene end was trimmed by 5 bases and the J gene end by 9 bases; junction bases not matched to a gene: 10. Germline V gives CDR1 MGHRA, CDR2 YSYEKL. For the CDR3, the DNA is TGCGCCAGCAGCAAACCGGGACAGGGTTTGAAAAAACTGTTTTTT. Encoded protein: CASSKPGQGLKKLFF.

V is TRBV5-1 and J is TRBJ1-4; 7 nucleotides line up with TRBD1. The V and J ends lost 3 bases and 5 bases, in that order; junction bases with no gene match: 7. The CDR3 contains 15 residues. The germline CDR1 and CDR2 sequences are SGHRS and YFSETQ. CDR3 region: CASSWETGRNEKLFF. The CDR3 nucleotides are TGCGCCAGCAGCTGGGAGACAGGGCGGAATGAAAAACTGTTTTTT.

The chain recombines TRBV7-8 with TRBJ2-7, with 10 nucleotides matching TRBD2. V shed 1 base, J shed 5 bases, and the junction held 5 bases outside the gene matches. CDR3 length: 15 amino acids. Germline CDR1 reads SGHVS; CDR2 reads FQNEAQ. The CDR3 reads CASSLEAGGSDEQYF. In DNA form, the CDR3 reads TGTGCCAGCAGCTTAGAAGCGGGAGGGTCCGACGAGCAGTACTTC.

This clone showed up just once. V usage is TRBV10-3 and J usage is TRBJ2-5; 12 bases match TRBD2. Per germline, CDR1 ENHRY and CDR2 SYGVKD. V lost 7 bases to trimming and J lost 1 base; unmatched junction nucleotides: 10. The CDR3 length is 17 residues. The CDR3 protein is CAITGETSGGPQETQYF. In DNA, the CDR3 is TGTGCCATCACTGGGGAGACTAGCGGGGGACCCCAAGAGACCCAGTACTTC.

The chain is built from TRBV25-1 and TRBJ1-4; 8 bases fit TRBD1. J lost 7 bases, V lost 4 bases, and 11 bases had no gene match. The CDR3 loop spans 16 amino acids. Germline assignment: CDR1 MGHDK and CDR2 SYGVNS. CDR3 in amino acids: CASSGAVNRGIEKLFF. Written as DNA, the CDR3 is TGTGCCAGCAGTGGGGCCGTGAACAGGGGGATTGAAAAACTGTTTTTT.

This sequence joins TRBV5-8 and TRBJ2-7; D may be TRBD2 (6 bases). Deletions cut 4 bases from V and 4 bases from J, with 9 bases between. The CDR3 length is 12 residues. Germline CDR1 is SGHTS and CDR2 is YDEGEE. The CDR3 region is CASSGDSYEQYF. Written as DNA, the CDR3 is TGTGCCAGCAGCGGGGACTCTTACGAGCAGTACTTC.

CDR3 in DNA: TGTGCCATCGGGGGGGGTGAACAAGAGACCCAGTACTTC. It codes for CAIGGGEQETQYF. The rearrangement links TRBV10-3 to TRBJ2-5; 7 bases are a match to TRBD2. Unmatched junction bases numbered 5, after V lost 8 bases and J lost 2 bases. The CDR3 has 13 amino acids. Germline lookup yields CDR1 ENHRY and CDR2 SYGVKD.

This chain joins TRBV15 and TRBJ2-5, with TRBD1 as a possible D gene (5 bases). The J call is doubtful: the DNA matches TRBJ2-7 better. In germline, CDR1 is LNHNV, CDR2 YYDKDF (reference sequence). The CDR3 is 14 residues long. The CDR3 DNA reads TGTGCCACCAGCAGAGACAGGGCGTCCTACGAGCAGTACTTC. Translated: CATSRDRASYEQYF.

This chain uses TRBV2 with TRBJ2-1; TRBD2 agrees at 9 bases. Germline CDR1 is SNHLY and CDR2 is FYNNEI. V lost 3 bases to trimming and J lost 7 bases; unmatched junction nucleotides: 4. The CDR3 covers 14 residues. The CDR3, as DNA: TGTGCCAGCAGTGACCAGCGGGAGGTGAATGAGCAGTTCTTC. Translating gives CASSDQREVNEQFF. Looking up the rest from reference TRBV2 and TRBJ2-1 gives the full variable domain: EPEVTQTPSHQVTQMGQEVILRCVPISNHLYFYWYRQILGQKVEFLVSFYNNEISEKSEIFDDQFSVERPDGSNFTLKIRSTKLEDSAMYFCASSDQREVNEQFFGPGTRLTVL.

The V call is TRBV6-6, the J call TRBJ1-2; TRBD1 agrees at 11 bases. J gave up 6 bases and V 5 bases, and 2 bases lay outside the gene matches. CDR3 size: 13 residues. Germline loops: CDR1 MNHNY, CDR2 SVGAGI (reference sequence). The CDR3: CASSRTGGDGYTF. The DNA for the CDR3 is TGTGCCAGCAGTCGGACAGGGGGCGATGGCTACACCTTC.

This rearrangement joins TRBV2 to TRBJ2-2; 13 nucleotides line up with TRBD2. Germline V gene sequence: CDR1 SNHLY, CDR2 FYNNEI. This CDR3 is built from 17 residues. The V gene end was trimmed by 3 bases and the J gene end by 0 bases; junction bases not matched to a gene: 1. The CDR3 DNA is TGTGCCAGCAGTGAGACTAGCGGGGGGCCGAACACCGGGGAGCTGTTTTTT. This gives the protein CASSETSGGPNTGELFF.

The chain carries TRBV25-1 and TRBJ2-5; 8 bases align to TRBD1. The CDR3 runs to 13 residues. V lost 10 bases and J lost 0; bases outside the gene matches: 4. Germline V gene lookup returns CDR1 MGHDK and CDR2 SYGVNS. The CDR3 reads CATGQGDQETQYF. The CDR3 DNA sequence: TGTGCCACCGGACAGGGAGACCAAGAGACCCAGTACTTC.